This TCR beta chain was captured in a study of blood T cell repertoires in COVID-19. As for the study in general: The samples span acute and convalescent COVID-19 from the United States, Italy and Spain.

The CDR3 sequence is 12 residues long. Germline V gene sequence: CDR1 SQVTM, CDR2 ANQGSEA. The V end was cut by 5 bases, the J end by 7 bases, with 15 bases between. In the original workflow: Reference gene primer amplification yielded estimated nucleated cell counts. Clones were sequenced by immunoSEQ multiplex PCR, and TCRdb holds only the in-frame ones, with some missing. The V and J calls and clone size were taken over from that table, and D and trimming were inferred from the DNA. The data contain about 280,000 clones, about nine tenths of them seen just once; the ten biggest clones take up 1.5% to 2%.

The specimen was PBMCs or T cells enriched from blood (not recorded which). The chain joins TRBV29-1 to TRBJ2-7; D is perhaps TRBD2 (5 bases). The TCR comes from a woman aged 55-70 years who had recovered from COVID-19. CDR3 residues: CSVLTAGGEQYF. The CDR3 region has the DNA TGCAGCGTTTTAACCGCGGGCGGAGAGCAGTACTTC.